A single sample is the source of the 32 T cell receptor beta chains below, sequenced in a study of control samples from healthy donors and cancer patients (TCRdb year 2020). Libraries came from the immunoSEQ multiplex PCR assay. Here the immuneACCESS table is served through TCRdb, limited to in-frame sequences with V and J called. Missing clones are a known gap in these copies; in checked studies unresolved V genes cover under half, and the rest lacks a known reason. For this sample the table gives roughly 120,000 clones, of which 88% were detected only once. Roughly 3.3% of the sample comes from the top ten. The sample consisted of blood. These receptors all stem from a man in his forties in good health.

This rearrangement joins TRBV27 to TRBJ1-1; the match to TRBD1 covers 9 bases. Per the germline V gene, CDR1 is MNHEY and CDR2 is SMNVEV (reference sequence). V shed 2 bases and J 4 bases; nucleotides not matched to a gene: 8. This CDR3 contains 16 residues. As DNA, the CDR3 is TGTGCCAGCAGTTTAAGGACAGGGGTCCGGGGCACTGAAGCTTTCTTT. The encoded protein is CASSLRTGVRGTEAFF.

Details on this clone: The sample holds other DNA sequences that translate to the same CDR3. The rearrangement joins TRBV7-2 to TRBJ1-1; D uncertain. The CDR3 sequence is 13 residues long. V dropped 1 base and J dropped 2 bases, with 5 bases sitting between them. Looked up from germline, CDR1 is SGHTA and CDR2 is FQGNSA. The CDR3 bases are TGTGCCAGCAGCTTAGGGGAAAACACTGAAGCTTTCTTT. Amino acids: CASSLGENTEAFF.

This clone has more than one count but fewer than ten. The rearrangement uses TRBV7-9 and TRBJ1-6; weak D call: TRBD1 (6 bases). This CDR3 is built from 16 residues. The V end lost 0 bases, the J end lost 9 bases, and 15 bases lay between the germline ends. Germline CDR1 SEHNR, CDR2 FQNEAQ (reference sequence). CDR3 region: CASSLAAGANPSPLHF. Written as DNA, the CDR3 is TGTGCCAGCAGCTTAGCCGCAGGGGCAAACCCTTCACCCCTCCACTTT.

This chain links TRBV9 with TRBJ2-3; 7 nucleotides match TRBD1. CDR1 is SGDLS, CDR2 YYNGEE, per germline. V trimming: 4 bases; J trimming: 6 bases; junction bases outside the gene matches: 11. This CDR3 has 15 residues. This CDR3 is CASSPSGTGVDTQYF. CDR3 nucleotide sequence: TGTGCCAGCAGCCCCTCCGGAACAGGGGTCGATACGCAGTATTTT.

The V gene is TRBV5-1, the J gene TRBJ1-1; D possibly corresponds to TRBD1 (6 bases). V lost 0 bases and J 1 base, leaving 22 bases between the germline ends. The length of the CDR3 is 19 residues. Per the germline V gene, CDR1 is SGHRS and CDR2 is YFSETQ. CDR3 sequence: CASSLGFGRTGQSNTEAFF. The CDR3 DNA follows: TGCGCCAGCAGCTTGGGGTTCGGCCGAACTGGACAGTCGAACACTGAAGCTTTCTTT.

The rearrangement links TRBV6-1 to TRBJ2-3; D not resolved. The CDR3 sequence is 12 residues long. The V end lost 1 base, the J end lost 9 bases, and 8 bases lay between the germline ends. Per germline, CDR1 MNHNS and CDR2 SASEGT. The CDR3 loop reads CASSEVRGTQYF. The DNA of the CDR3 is TGTGCCAGCAGTGAAGTCAGAGGCACGCAGTATTTT.

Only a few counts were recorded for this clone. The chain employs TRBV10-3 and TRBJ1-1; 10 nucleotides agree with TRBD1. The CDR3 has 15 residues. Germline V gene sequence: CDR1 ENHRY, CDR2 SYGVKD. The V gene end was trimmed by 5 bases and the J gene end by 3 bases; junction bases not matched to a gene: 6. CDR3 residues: CAISNLGQGHTEAFF. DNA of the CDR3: TGTGCCATCAGTAACTTGGGACAGGGGCACACTGAAGCTTTCTTT.

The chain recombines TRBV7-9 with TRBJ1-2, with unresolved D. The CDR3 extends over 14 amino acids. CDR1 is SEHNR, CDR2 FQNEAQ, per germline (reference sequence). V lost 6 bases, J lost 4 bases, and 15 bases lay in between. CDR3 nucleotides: TGTGCCAGCAGAAACGCAGCCCCCCCCTATGGCTACACCTTC. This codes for CASRNAAPPYGYTF.

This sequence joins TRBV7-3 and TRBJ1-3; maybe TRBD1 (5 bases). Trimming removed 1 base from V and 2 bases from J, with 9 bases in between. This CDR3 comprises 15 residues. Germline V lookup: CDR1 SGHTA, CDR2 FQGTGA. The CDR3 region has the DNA TGTGCCAGCAGCTTAATGGGGGGTGCTGGAAACACCATATATTTT. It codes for CASSLMGGAGNTIYF.

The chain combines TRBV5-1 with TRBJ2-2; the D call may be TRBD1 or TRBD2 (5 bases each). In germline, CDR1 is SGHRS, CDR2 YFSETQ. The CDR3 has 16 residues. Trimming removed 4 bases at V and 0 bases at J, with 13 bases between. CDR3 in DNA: TGCGCCAGCAGCCCGACGGGGACCTCGAACACCGGGGAGCTGTTTTTT. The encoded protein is CASSPTGTSNTGELFF.

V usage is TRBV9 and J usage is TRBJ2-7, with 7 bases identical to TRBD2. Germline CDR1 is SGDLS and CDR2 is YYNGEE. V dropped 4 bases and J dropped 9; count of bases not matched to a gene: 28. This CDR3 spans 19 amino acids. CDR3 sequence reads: CASSPPRGDRGGVCVVQYF. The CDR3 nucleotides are TGTGCCAGCAGCCCCCCCCGGGGGGATCGCGGAGGGGTCTGCGTCGTGCAGTACTTC.

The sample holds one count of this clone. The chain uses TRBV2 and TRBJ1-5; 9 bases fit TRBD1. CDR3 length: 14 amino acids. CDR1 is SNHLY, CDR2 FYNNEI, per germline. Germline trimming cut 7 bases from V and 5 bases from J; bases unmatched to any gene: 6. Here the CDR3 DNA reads TGTGCCAGCAATCGACAGGGGGGGGATCAGCCCCAGCATTTT. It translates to CASNRQGGDQPQHF.

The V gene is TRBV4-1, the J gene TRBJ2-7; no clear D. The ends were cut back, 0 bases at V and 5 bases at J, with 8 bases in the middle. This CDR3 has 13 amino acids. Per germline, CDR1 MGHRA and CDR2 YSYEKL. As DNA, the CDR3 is TGCGCCAGCAGCCAAGAAGGTTTCCACGAGCAGTACTTC. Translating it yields CASSQEGFHEQYF.

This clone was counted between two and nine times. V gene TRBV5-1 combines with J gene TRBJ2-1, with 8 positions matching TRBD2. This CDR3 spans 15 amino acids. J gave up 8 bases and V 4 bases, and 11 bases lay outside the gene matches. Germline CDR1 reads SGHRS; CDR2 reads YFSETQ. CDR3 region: CASSRLAGQVDEQFF. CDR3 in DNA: TGCGCCAGCAGCCGATTAGCGGGGCAGGTCGATGAGCAGTTCTTC.

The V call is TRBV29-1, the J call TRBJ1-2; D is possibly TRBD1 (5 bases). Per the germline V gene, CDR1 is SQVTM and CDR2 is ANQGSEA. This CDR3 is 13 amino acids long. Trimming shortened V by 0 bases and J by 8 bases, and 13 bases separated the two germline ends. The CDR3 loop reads CSVEEAGVDGYTF. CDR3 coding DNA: TGCAGCGTTGAAGAAGCGGGGGTGGACGGCTACACCTTC.

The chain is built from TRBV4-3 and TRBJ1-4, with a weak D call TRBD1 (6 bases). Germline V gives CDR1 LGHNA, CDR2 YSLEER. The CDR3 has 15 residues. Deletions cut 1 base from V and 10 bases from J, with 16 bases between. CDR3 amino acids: CASSQGPGGGAKLFF. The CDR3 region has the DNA TGCGCCAGCAGCCAAGGGCCTGGAGGGGGTGCAAAACTGTTTTTT.

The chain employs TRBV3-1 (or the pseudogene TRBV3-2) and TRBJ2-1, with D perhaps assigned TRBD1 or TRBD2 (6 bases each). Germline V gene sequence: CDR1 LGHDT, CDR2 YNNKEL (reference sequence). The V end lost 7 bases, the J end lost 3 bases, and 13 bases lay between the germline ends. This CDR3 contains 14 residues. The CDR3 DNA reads TGTGCCAGCACTAGGGGGGCGATCTACAATGAGCAGTTCTTC. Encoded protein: CASTRGAIYNEQFF.

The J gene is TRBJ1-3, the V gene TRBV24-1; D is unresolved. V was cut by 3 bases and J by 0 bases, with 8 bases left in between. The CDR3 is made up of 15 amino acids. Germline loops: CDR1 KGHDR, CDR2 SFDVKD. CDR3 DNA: TGTGCCACCAGTGATGGGCAGAGCTCTGGAAACACCATATATTTT. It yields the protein CATSDGQSSGNTIYF.

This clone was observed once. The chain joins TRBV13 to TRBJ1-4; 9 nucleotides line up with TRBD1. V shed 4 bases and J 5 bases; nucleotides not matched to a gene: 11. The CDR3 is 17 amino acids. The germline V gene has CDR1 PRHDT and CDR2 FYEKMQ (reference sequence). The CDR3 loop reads CASSSSHRDRVNEKLFF. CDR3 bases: TGTGCCAGCAGCTCCTCCCACCGGGACAGGGTAAATGAAAAACTGTTTTTT. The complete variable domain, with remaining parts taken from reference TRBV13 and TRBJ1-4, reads AAGVIQSPRHLIKEKRETATLKCYPIPRHDTVYWYQQGPGQDPQFLISFYEKMQSDKGSIPDRFSAQQFSDYHSELNMSSLELGDSALYFCASSSSHRDRVNEKLFFGSGTQLSVL.

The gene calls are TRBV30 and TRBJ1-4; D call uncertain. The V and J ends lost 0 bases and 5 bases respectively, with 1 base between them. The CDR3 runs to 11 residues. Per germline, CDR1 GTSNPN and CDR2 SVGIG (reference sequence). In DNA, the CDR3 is TGTGCCTGGAGTGTAAATGAAAAACTGTTTTTT. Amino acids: CAWSVNEKLFF.

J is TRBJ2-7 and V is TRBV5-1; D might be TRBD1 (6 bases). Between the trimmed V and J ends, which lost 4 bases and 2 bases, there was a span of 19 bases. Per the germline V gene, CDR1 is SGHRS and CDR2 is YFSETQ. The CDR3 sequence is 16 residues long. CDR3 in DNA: TGCGCCAGCAGCAGTTCATCCGGGACAAACACCTACGAGCAGTACTTC. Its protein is CASSSSSGTNTYEQYF.

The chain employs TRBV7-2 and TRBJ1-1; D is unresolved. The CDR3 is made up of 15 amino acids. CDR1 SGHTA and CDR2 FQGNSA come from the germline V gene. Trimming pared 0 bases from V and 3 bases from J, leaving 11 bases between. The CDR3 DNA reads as TGTGCCAGCAGCTTAGCGTCAAACAGATACACTGAAGCTTTCTTT. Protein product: CASSLASNRYTEAFF.

In nucleotides, the CDR3 is TGTGCCAGCAGCTTAATTACGGAATACAGCTCCTACAATGAGCAGTTCTTC. It is translated as CASSLITEYSSYNEQFF. V usage is TRBV7-3 and J usage is TRBJ2-1; D gene ambiguous. V was pared by 1 base and J by 0 bases, with 13 bases between. CDR3 length: 17 residues. Germline values: CDR1 SGHTA, CDR2 FQGTGA.

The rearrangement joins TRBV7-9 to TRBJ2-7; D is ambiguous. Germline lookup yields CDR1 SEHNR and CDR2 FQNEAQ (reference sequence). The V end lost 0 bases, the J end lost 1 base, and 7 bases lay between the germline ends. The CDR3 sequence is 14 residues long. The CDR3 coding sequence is TGTGCCAGCAGCTTAGCGGTCCAGTCCTACGAGCAGTACTTC. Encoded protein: CASSLAVQSYEQYF.

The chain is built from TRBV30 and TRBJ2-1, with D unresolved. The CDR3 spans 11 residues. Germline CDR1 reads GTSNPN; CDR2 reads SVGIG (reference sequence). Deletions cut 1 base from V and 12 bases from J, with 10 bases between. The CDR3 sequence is CAWSGGSWQFF. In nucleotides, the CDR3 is TGTGCCTGGAGTGGAGGTTCTTGGCAGTTCTTC.

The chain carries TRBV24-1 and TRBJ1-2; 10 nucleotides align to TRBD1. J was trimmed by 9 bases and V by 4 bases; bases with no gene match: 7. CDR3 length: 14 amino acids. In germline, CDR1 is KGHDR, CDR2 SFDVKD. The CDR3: CATSEGDRGRSYTF. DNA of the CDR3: TGTGCCACCAGTGAGGGGGACAGGGGAAGGAGCTACACCTTC.

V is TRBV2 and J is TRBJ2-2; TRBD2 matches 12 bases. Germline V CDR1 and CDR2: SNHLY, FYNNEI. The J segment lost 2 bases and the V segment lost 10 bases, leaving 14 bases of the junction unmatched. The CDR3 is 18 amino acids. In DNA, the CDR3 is TGTGCCATCTCAGGCTCGCTAGCGGGGGGGCCTAACACCGGGGAGCTGTTTTTT. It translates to CAISGSLAGGPNTGELFF.

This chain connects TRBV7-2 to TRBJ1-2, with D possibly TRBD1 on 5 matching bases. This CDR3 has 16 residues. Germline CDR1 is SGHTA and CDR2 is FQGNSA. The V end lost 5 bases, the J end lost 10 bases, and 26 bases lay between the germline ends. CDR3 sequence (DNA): TGTGCCAGCAGCCGGGATCTCGGCGGGGGTAGCCTTGTCTACACCTTC. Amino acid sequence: CASSRDLGGGSLVYTF.

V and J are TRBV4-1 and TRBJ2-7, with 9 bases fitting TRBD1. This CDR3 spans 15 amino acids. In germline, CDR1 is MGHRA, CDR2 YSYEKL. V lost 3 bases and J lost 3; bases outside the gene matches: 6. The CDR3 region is CASSHELGQGYEQYF. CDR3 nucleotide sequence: TGCGCCAGCAGCCATGAACTGGGACAGGGCTACGAGCAGTACTTC.

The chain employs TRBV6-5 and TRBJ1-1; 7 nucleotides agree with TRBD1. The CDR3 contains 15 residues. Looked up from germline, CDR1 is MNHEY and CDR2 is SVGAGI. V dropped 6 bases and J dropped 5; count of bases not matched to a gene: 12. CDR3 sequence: CASSTGAAGVTEAFF. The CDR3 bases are TGTGCCAGCAGCACAGGGGCCGCCGGAGTGACTGAAGCTTTCTTT.

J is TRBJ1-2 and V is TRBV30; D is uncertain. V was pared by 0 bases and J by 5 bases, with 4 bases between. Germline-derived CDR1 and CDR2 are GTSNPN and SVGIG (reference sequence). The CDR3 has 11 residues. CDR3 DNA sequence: TGTGCCTGGAGTGTACAATATGGCTACACCTTC. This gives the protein CAWSVQYGYTF.

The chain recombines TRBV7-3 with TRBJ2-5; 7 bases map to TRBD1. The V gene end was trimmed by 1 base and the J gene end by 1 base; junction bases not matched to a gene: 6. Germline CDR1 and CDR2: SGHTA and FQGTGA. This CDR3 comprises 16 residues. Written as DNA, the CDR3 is TGTGCCAGCAGCTTAAAGGGGGCAGGTCCCCAAGAGACCCAGTACTTC. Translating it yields CASSLKGAGPQETQYF. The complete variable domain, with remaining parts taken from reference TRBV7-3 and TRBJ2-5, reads GAGVSQTPSNKVTEKGKYVELRCDPISGHTALYWYRQSLGQGPEFLIYFQGTGAADDSGLPNDRFFAVRPEGSVSTLKIQRTERGDSAVYLCASSLKGAGPQETQYFGPGTRLLVL.